The T cell receptor beta chain described here comes from a study of post-analysis software for immune sequencing data. Concerning this clonotype itself: Its antigen is not known.

Study-wide results and caveats: Patients showed TRBV5-6, TRBV5-1 and TRBV20-1 among five TRBV segments more frequent than in controls.

The authors incorporated unique molecular identifiers into the TCR beta cDNA libraries. TCRdb processed the PCR reads anew with MiXCR; each CDR3 protein has one entry. This table has more than 450,000 distinct CDR3 sequences, roughly 34% appearing once. Germline V gene sequence: CDR1 MNHNS, CDR2 SASEGT. Germline trimming cut 11 bases from V and 5 bases from J; bases unmatched to any gene: 5. CDR3 length equals 13 residues. This TCR was recovered from a girl between 2 and 17 years old with multiple sclerosis. Sequencing was carried out using blood. This rearrangement joins TRBV6-1 to TRBJ2-5, with 13 nucleotides matching TRBD2. Here the CDR3 reads CAGGTSGVETQYF. In DNA form, the CDR3 reads TGTGCCGGCGGGACTAGCGGGGTCGAGACCCAGTACTTC.